One and the same sample provided the 4 T cell receptor beta chains below, sequenced in a study of a mutant IDH1 vaccine in newly diagnosed glioma. Clones were sequenced by immunoSEQ multiplex PCR, and TCRdb holds only the in-frame ones, with some missing. This table has 50,000 or so clones, 80% to 90% appearing once. Time point specified: baseline, week 1 (first vaccination visit). Specified treatment: pre-vaccination baseline after standard-of-care therapy. The specimen was PBMCs, collected from a glioma patient treated with radiotherapy, temozolomide or both. The receptors shown here come from a man aged 35 to 55 with glioma.

This chain uses TRBV6-5 with TRBJ1-1; 7 bases fit TRBD1. In germline, CDR1 is MNHEY, CDR2 SVGAGI. The CDR3 runs 13 residues. J gave up 3 bases and V 6 bases, and 4 bases lay outside the gene matches. DNA for the CDR3: TGTGCCAGCAGGACGACAGGGTACACTGAAGCTTTCTTT. It translates to CASRTTGYTEAFF.

V and J are TRBV28 and TRBJ1-2, with 8 positions matching TRBD1. Germline CDR1 reads MDHEN; CDR2 reads SYDVKM. V lost 2 bases and J lost 2; bases outside the gene matches: 4. This CDR3 contains 15 residues. The CDR3 reads CASSLRQGWNYGYTF. The CDR3 region has the DNA TGTGCCAGCAGTTTACGACAGGGGTGGAACTATGGCTACACCTTC.

This clone was observed a single time. V gene TRBV9 combines with J gene TRBJ2-5; 7 bases match TRBD2. The CDR3 length is 16 residues. The junction had 7 bases not matched to a gene; V was cut back by 1 base and J by 1 base. Germline CDR1 and CDR2: SGDLS and YYNGEE. The CDR3 bases are TGTGCCAGCAGCGTATCCAGCGGGGCGACCCAAGAGACCCAGTACTTC. Residues: CASSVSSGATQETQYF.

This clone was detected once. The rearrangement links TRBV11-3 to TRBJ2-1; maybe TRBD2 (6 bases). V lost 1 base to trimming and J lost 12 bases, with 10 bases between them. CDR1 is SGHNT, CDR2 YENEEA, per germline. This CDR3 has 12 amino acids. The CDR3 sequence: CASSLAPGVQFF. As DNA, the CDR3 is TGTGCCAGCAGCTTAGCACCGGGGGTGCAGTTCTTC.